The 26 T cell receptor beta chains below all came from one sample that was sequenced in a study of blood T cell repertoires in COVID-19. The protocol was immunoSEQ multiplex PCR, while the TCRdb copy is restricted to in-frame clones and leaves out a portion. The table shows about 140,000 clones, with 84% occurring only once. The source material was peripheral blood. The receptors derive from a man aged 55 to 70 with active or convalescent COVID-19.

V usage is TRBV5-4 and J usage is TRBJ2-4; 9 bases align to TRBD2. V dropped 5 bases and J dropped 8; count of bases not matched to a gene: 11. The CDR3 consists of 15 residues. Germline CDR1 reads SGHNT; CDR2 reads YYREEE (reference sequence). The CDR3 here is CASSRREGGIDIQYF. CDR3 in DNA: TGTGCCAGCAGTCGGCGGGAGGGTGGGATCGACATTCAGTACTTC.

The CDR3 spells CASSTGQGSQPQHF. Written as DNA, the CDR3 is TGTGCCAGCAGCACCGGACAGGGAAGTCAGCCCCAGCATTTT. The chain employs TRBV2 and TRBJ1-5; 8 positions match TRBD1. The germline gives CDR1 SNHLY, CDR2 FYNNEI. Trimming cost V 6 bases and J 6 bases; bases outside gene matches: 7. This CDR3 spans 14 amino acids. Full variable domain (remainder filled in from reference TRBV2 and TRBJ1-5): EPEVTQTPSHQVTQMGQEVILRCVPISNHLYFYWYRQILGQKVEFLVSFYNNEISEKSEIFDDQFSVERPDGSNFTLKIRSTKLEDSAMYFCASSTGQGSQPQHFGDGTRLSIL.

The chain links TRBV30 to TRBJ1-6, with 10 bases that match TRBD1. After removal of 3 bases from V and 11 bases from J, the junction contained 10 bases not matched to a gene. The CDR3 consists of 15 residues. Germline CDR1 GTSNPN, CDR2 SVGIG (reference sequence). CDR3 bases: TGTGCCTGGAGCCCGGGACAGGGGAGCTTGACACCCCTCCACTTT. Amino acid sequence: CAWSPGQGSLTPLHF.

The gene calls are TRBV11-3 and TRBJ2-7; 8 bases are shared with TRBD1. Germline V gene data show CDR1 as SGHNT and CDR2 as YENEEA. The CDR3 has 15 residues. V lost 2 bases, J lost 6 bases, and 9 bases stayed unmatched. The CDR3 bases are TGTGCCAGCAGCTTAATTGGACAGGGTAGCTCCGAGCAGTACTTC. Amino acid sequence: CASSLIGQGSSEQYF. Drawing the rest from reference TRBV11-3 and TRBJ2-7, the complete variable domain is EAGVVQSPRYKIIEKKQPVAFWCNPISGHNTLYWYLQNLGQGPELLIRYENEEAVDDSQLPKDRFSAERLKGVDSTLKIQPAELGDSAVYLCASSLIGQGSSEQYFGPGTRLTVT.

CDR3 region: CASSLGSVENTEAFF. The CDR3, as DNA: TGTGCCAGCAGCTTAGGCTCAGTCGAGAACACTGAAGCTTTCTTT. The chain links TRBV11-3 to TRBJ1-1; D gene unclear. Germline V gene sequence: CDR1 SGHNT, CDR2 YENEEA. CDR3 length: 15 residues. V was shortened by 1 base and J by 1 base, with 10 bases between the two germline ends. Variable domain in full (rest from reference TRBV11-3 and TRBJ1-1): EAGVVQSPRYKIIEKKQPVAFWCNPISGHNTLYWYLQNLGQGPELLIRYENEEAVDDSQLPKDRFSAERLKGVDSTLKIQPAELGDSAVYLCASSLGSVENTEAFFGQGTRLTVV.

This clone was detected only a few times. This chain uses TRBV5-1 with TRBJ2-7, with a possible D match to TRBD2 (6 bases). The CDR3 is 14 residues long. The V gene's germline CDR1 is SGHRS and CDR2 YFSETQ. V was cut by 0 bases and J by 3 bases, with 10 bases left in between. CDR3: CASSLDQGGYEQYF. CDR3 bases: TGCGCCAGCAGCTTGGATCAGGGAGGCTACGAGCAGTACTTC.

This chain joins TRBV27 and TRBJ1-6; possibly TRBD1 for D (5 bases). V was clipped by 0 bases and J by 11 bases, with 14 bases between them. The CDR3 length is 15 residues. Germline CDR1 reads MNHEY; CDR2 reads SMNVEV (reference sequence). CDR3 bases: TGTGCCAGCAGTTTATCGACGGGGGTTTCGGCACCCCTCCACTTT. Residues: CASSLSTGVSAPLHF.

The chain uses TRBV19 and TRBJ1-3; D gene ambiguous. The CDR3 runs to 16 residues. CDR1 is LNHDA and CDR2 is SQIVND in the germline V gene (reference sequence). The ends were cut back, 3 bases at V and 0 bases at J, with 12 bases in the middle. The chain's CDR3 is CASSIRRDTSGNTIYF. CDR3 DNA: TGTGCCAGTAGTATCAGACGTGACACCTCTGGAAACACCATATATTTT.

The V and J genes are TRBV10-3 and TRBJ2-4, with D perhaps TRBD1 (6 bases). The V gene's germline CDR1 is ENHRY and CDR2 SYGVKD. The ends were cut back, 4 bases at V and 8 bases at J, with 9 bases in the middle. The CDR3 spans 12 residues. The chain's CDR3 is CAISGKGDIQYF. The DNA of the CDR3 is TGTGCCATCAGTGGCAAGGGGGACATTCAGTACTTC.

The gene calls are TRBV6-5 and TRBJ2-1; D might be TRBD2 (6 bases). Germline values: CDR1 MNHEY, CDR2 SVGAGI. This CDR3 has 13 residues. Deletions cut 7 bases from V and 9 bases from J, with 16 bases between. CDR3: CASTGTLGSEQFF. In DNA, the CDR3 is TGTGCCAGCACAGGGACTCTCGGTTCTGAGCAGTTCTTC.

This clone showed up just once. V and J are TRBV30 and TRBJ1-1; TRBD1 might be the D (5 bases). Trimming pared 7 bases from V and 4 bases from J, leaving 13 bases between. Looked up from germline, CDR1 is GTSNPN and CDR2 is SVGIG (reference sequence). The CDR3 has 12 residues. CDR3 region: CALKTAGTEAFF. The DNA for the CDR3 is TGTGCCTTAAAGACAGCGGGCACTGAAGCTTTCTTT. The full variable domain, completed using reference TRBV30 and TRBJ1-1, is SQTIHQWPATLVQPVGSPLSLECTVEGTSNPNLYWYRQAAGRGLQLLFYSVGIGQISSEVPQNLSASRPQDRQFILSSKKLLLSDSGFYLCALKTAGTEAFFGQGTRLTVV.

The genes are TRBV7-9 and TRBJ1-1; D gene ambiguous. V was cut by 1 base and J by 3 bases, with 9 bases left in between. The CDR3 is 14 residues long. Germline V gives CDR1 SEHNR, CDR2 FQNEAQ (reference sequence). CDR3 nucleotides: TGTGCCAGCAGCTTAGTCGGAGAGGACACTGAAGCTTTCTTT. Translation gives CASSLVGEDTEAFF.

The CDR3 bases are TGCGCCAGCAGCCAAGGACGGGACAGCTCCTACGAGCAGTACTTC. Its protein is CASSQGRDSSYEQYF. The chain links TRBV4-3 to TRBJ2-7; 7 bases are shared with TRBD1. The CDR3 is 15 amino acids. Germline trimming cut 1 base from V and 0 bases from J; bases unmatched to any gene: 3. The germline gives CDR1 LGHNA, CDR2 YSLEER.

The gene calls are TRBV27 and TRBJ1-4; TRBD1 is a possible D gene (6 bases). This CDR3 is built from 16 residues. The V gene's germline CDR1 is MNHEY and CDR2 SMNVEV (reference sequence). Trimming cost V 3 bases and J 2 bases, with 13 bases left between them. The CDR3 nucleotides are TGTGCCAGCAGTTTTTCCAGGGGCGTCACTAATGAAAAACTGTTTTTT. Its translation: CASSFSRGVTNEKLFF.

The chain carries TRBV10-1 and TRBJ2-7; 9 nucleotides line up with TRBD2. V shed 5 bases, J shed 4 bases, and the junction held 3 bases outside the gene matches. Germline CDR1 is WNHNN and CDR2 is SYGVQD (reference sequence). The CDR3 has 13 amino acids. Here the CDR3 DNA reads TGCGCCAGCAGTAATAGCGGGGGATACGAGCAGTACTTC. This gives the protein CASSNSGGYEQYF.

The chain has TRBV9 and TRBJ1-6, with no clear D. Trimming left V 1 base short and J 6 bases short, with 23 bases between. The CDR3 totals 19 residues. Germline V gene sequence: CDR1 SGDLS, CDR2 YYNGEE. The CDR3 sequence: CASSVTKRDLVDRNSPLHF. The CDR3 DNA is TGTGCCAGCAGCGTAACGAAACGGGATCTCGTAGATCGTAATTCACCCCTCCACTTT.

This chain joins TRBV7-9 and TRBJ1-2; D possibly corresponds to TRBD1 (5 bases). Trimming shortened V by 5 bases and J by 4 bases, and 17 bases separated the two germline ends. Germline CDR1 is SEHNR and CDR2 is FQNEAQ (reference sequence). This CDR3 contains 15 residues. The CDR3 loop is CASSPRARGSYGYTF. CDR3 DNA sequence: TGTGCCAGCAGCCCCCGAGCTCGGGGGAGCTATGGCTACACCTTC.

The rearrangement uses TRBV6-5 and TRBJ1-2, with unresolved D. The V end was cut by 7 bases, the J end by 1 base, with 10 bases between. The germline V gene encodes CDR1 MNHEY and CDR2 SVGAGI. This CDR3 comprises 13 residues. CDR3 sequence reads: CASTGDLNYGYTF. The CDR3, as DNA: TGTGCCAGCACCGGGGATCTTAACTATGGCTACACCTTC.

The chain uses TRBV19 and TRBJ1-1, with D possibly being TRBD1 (5 bases). CDR1 is LNHDA, CDR2 SQIVND, per germline (reference sequence). The CDR3 is 14 amino acids. With 2 bases removed from V and 2 bases from J, the gap between germline ends came to 9 bases. The CDR3 reads CASSISRGNTEAFF. The CDR3 region has the DNA TGTGCCAGTAGTATATCTAGGGGTAACACTGAAGCTTTCTTT.

This chain connects TRBV30 to TRBJ1-1; TRBD1 might be the D (6 bases). Germline lookup yields CDR1 GTSNPN and CDR2 SVGIG (reference sequence). V was shortened by 1 base and J by 0 bases, with 9 bases between the two germline ends. The CDR3 covers 14 residues. CDR3 nucleotide sequence: TGTGCCTGGAGTGCGGGACAAATGAACACTGAAGCTTTCTTT. The encoded protein is CAWSAGQMNTEAFF.

J is TRBJ1-6 and V is TRBV6-5; 11 positions agree with TRBD1. V gave up 5 bases and J gave up 9 bases; unmatched junction bases: 6. This CDR3 comprises 15 residues. The germline CDR1 and CDR2 sequences are MNHEY and SVGAGI. The CDR3 loop is CASSKDRGRTSPLHF. In DNA form, the CDR3 reads TGTGCCAGCAGTAAGGACAGGGGGCGTACTTCACCCCTCCACTTT.

The V and J genes are TRBV19 and TRBJ1-1, with 11 positions matching TRBD1. This CDR3 spans 15 amino acids. CDR1 is LNHDA, CDR2 SQIVND, per germline (reference sequence). The V segment lost 4 bases and the J segment 4 bases; nucleotides outside the gene matches: 5. CDR3 sequence (DNA): TGTGCCAGTAGTAACACCGGGACAGGGGGCACTGAAGCTTTCTTT. Translation gives CASSNTGTGGTEAFF. The full variable domain, completed using reference TRBV19 and TRBJ1-1, is DGGITQSPKYLFRKEGQNVTLSCEQNLNHDAMYWYRQDPGQGLRLIYYSQIVNDFQKGDIAEGYSVSREKKESFPLTVTSAQKNPTAFYLCASSNTGTGGTEAFFGQGTRLTVV.

This clone showed up just a few times. V and J are TRBV6-2 or TRBV6-3 and TRBJ2-7; 11 bases are a match to TRBD1. This CDR3 contains 17 residues. Germline trimming cut 2 bases from V and 4 bases from J; bases unmatched to any gene: 10. Per germline, CDR1 MNHEY and CDR2 SVGEGT. CDR3 in DNA: TGTGCCAGCAGTTACGAGTCCTACGGGACAGGGGGTTACGAGCAGTACGTC. Protein: CASSYESYGTGGYEQYV.

In its sample, this clone was seen once. The rearrangement joins TRBV7-2 to TRBJ2-3, with D perhaps matching TRBD2 (7 bases). V dropped 3 bases and J dropped 11 bases, with 24 bases sitting between them. The CDR3 consists of 16 residues. Germline assignment: CDR1 SGHTA and CDR2 FQGNSA. The CDR3: CASSFRIRGLGDMQYF. In nucleotides, the CDR3 is TGTGCCAGCAGCTTCCGGATTCGAGGACTAGGGGACATGCAGTATTTT.

This chain links TRBV7-9 with TRBJ2-3; TRBD1 is a possible D gene (6 bases). Germline V CDR1 and CDR2: SEHNR, FQNEAQ (reference sequence). CDR3 length equals 14 residues. V was clipped by 4 bases and J by 6 bases, with 14 bases between them. The CDR3 DNA reads TGTGCCAGCAGCTCGGGACAACCCCAGGATACGCAGTATTTT. Residues: CASSSGQPQDTQYF.

The CDR3 bases are TGTGCCAGCAGTACGACAGGGGTGGAAGCTTTCTTT. It codes for CASSTTGVEAFF. The J gene is TRBJ1-1, the V gene TRBV2; 8 bases map to TRBD1. The V and J ends lost 5 bases and 8 bases, in that order; junction bases with no gene match: 4. Germline lookup yields CDR1 SNHLY and CDR2 FYNNEI. The CDR3 runs to 12 residues.